The clone carrying this T cell receptor beta chain was found many times. Its antigen is undetermined. TCRdb called the 5' RACE reads again in MiXCR, with one record for every CDR3 protein. The top ten hold 6.5% to 8% of the sample, which has around 83,000 distinct CDR3 sequences, 13% to 15% seen once. Between the trimmed V and J ends, which lost 3 bases and 2 bases, there was a span of 8 bases. CDR3 length equals 14 residues. The entry originates in a study of neurological immune-mediated disorders. General study findings and limits: HTLV-1-associated myelopathy displayed the greatest TCR clonal expansion, and multiple sclerosis exhibited the smallest, lower than that of healthy controls.

This receptor was taken from a woman between 50 and 59 years old in good health. Source material: PBMCs. V is TRBV12-3 or TRBV12-4 and J is TRBJ1-5, with D unclear. CDR3 in amino acids: CASSFYFGNQPQHF. DNA of the CDR3: TGTGCCAGCAGTTTCTATTTTGGCAATCAGCCCCAGCATTTT.